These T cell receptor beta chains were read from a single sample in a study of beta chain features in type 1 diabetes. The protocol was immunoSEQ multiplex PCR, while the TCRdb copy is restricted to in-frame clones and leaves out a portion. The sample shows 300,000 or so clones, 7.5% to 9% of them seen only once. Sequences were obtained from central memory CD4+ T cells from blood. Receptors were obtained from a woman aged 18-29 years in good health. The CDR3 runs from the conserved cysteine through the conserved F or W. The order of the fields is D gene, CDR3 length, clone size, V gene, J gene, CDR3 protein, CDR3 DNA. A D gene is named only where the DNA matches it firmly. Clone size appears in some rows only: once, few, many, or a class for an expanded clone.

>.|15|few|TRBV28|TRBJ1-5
CASSMQLYSNQPQHF
TGTGCCAGCAGTATGCAGTTATATAGCAATCAGCCCCAGCATTTT
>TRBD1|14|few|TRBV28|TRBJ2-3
CASSYRGRGDTQYF
TGTGCCAGCAGTTACAGGGGGCGGGGAGATACGCAGTATTTT
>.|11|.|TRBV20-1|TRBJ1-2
CSAPLTLRDTF
TGCAGTGCTCCTCTAACATTGCGCGACACCTTC
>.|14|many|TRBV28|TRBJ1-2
CASIPFGSFAGYTF
TGTGCCAGCATACCGTTTGGCTCTTTCGCTGGCTACACCTTC
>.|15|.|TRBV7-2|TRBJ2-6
CASSIGDPGANVLTF
TGTGCCAGCAGCATAGGGGATCCTGGGGCCAACGTCCTGACTTTC
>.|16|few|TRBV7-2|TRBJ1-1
CASSLDGQIMNTEAFF
TGTGCCAGCAGCTTAGATGGGCAAATCATGAACACTGAAGCTTTCTTT
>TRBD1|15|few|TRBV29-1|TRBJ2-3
CSVATQGKVIDTQYF
TGCAGCGTTGCCACACAGGGGAAAGTAATAGATACGCAGTATTTT
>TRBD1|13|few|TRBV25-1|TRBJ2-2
CASSGQGTGELFF
TGTGCCAGCAGTGGACAGGGCACCGGGGAGCTGTTTTTT
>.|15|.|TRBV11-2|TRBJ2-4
CASSLAVADKNIQYF
TGTGCCAGCAGCTTAGCGGTGGCAGATAAAAACATTCAGTACTTC
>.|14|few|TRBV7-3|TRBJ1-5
CASSLTQSNQPQHF
TGTGCCAGCAGCTTAACCCAGTCCAATCAGCCCCAGCATTTT
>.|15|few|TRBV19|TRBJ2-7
CASSSSPANPYEQYF
TGTGCCAGTAGTTCATCCCCAGCTAATCCCTACGAGCAGTACTTC
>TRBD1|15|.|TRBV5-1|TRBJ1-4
CASTGQGSTNEKLFF
TGCGCCAGCACGGGACAGGGTTCAACTAATGAAAAACTGTTTTTT
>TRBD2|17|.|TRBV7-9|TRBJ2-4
CASSLGGLAGAKNIQYF
TGTGCCAGCAGCTTAGGCGGACTAGCGGGAGCCAAAAACATTCAGTACTTC
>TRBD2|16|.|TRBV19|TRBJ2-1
CASSIYSGRTYNEQFF
TGTGCCAGTAGTATATATAGCGGGAGAACCTACAATGAGCAGTTCTTC
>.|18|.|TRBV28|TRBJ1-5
CASSFSWGGSNSNQPQHF
TGTGCCAGCAGTTTCAGTTGGGGGGGCTCCAATAGCAATCAGCCCCAGCATTTT
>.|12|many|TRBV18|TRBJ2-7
CASSPSNYEQYF
TGTGCCAGCTCACCCTCAAACTACGAGCAGTACTTC
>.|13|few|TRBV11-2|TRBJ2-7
CASSFTPGSEQYF
TGTGCCAGCAGCTTCACACCCGGCTCCGAGCAGTACTTC
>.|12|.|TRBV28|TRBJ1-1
CASSLQPREAFF
TGTGCCAGCAGTCTTCAACCAAGGGAAGCTTTCTTT
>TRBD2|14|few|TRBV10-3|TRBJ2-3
CAIRTSLSTDTQYF
TGTGCCATCAGGACTAGCCTGTCCACAGATACGCAGTATTTT
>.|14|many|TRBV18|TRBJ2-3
CASSPRHVEDTQYF
TGTGCCAGCTCACCGAGACACGTTGAAGATACGCAGTATTTT
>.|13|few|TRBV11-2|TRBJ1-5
CASSTQGNQPQHF
TGTGCCAGCAGCACACAGGGCAATCAGCCCCAGCATTTT
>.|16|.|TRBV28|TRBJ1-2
CASSLSVRRQGEGYTF
TGTGCCAGCAGTTTAAGTGTTCGTAGGCAGGGCGAGGGCTACACCTTC
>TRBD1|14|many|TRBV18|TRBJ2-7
CASSSARTGGEQYF
TGTGCCAGCTCATCAGCCCGGACAGGGGGCGAGCAGTACTTC
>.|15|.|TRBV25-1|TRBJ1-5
CASSELGGSNQPQHF
TGTGCCAGCAGTGAGCTGGGGGGGAGCAATCAGCCCCAGCATTTT
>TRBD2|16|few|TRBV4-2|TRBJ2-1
CASSQDRAGGLNEQFF
TGTGCCAGCAGCCAAGACCGAGCGGGAGGACTCAATGAGCAGTTCTTC
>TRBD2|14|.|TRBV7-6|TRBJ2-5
CASSLLAGGETQYF
TGTGCCAGCAGCTTATTAGCGGGAGGAGAGACCCAGTACTTC
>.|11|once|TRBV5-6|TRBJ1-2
CASSLNYGYTF
TGTGCCAGCAGCCTAAACTATGGCTACACCTTC
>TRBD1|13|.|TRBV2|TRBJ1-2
CATGDRGAYGYTF
TGTGCCACGGGTGACAGGGGGGCCTATGGCTACACCTTC
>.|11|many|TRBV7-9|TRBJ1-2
CASSSTYGYTF
TGTGCCAGCAGCTCCACCTATGGCTACACCTTC
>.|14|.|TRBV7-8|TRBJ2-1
CASVDKNSYNEQFF
TGTGCCAGCGTGGACAAGAACTCCTACAATGAGCAGTTCTTC
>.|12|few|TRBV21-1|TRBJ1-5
CASSKVGQPQHF
TGTGCCAGCAGCAAAGTGGGACAGCCCCAGCATTTT
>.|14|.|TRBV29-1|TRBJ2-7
CSVEGGRGGYEQYF
TGCAGCGTTGAAGGGGGCAGGGGAGGATACGAGCAGTACTTC
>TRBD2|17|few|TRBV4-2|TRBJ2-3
CASSQVGTSGITDTQYF
TGTGCCAGCAGCCAAGTCGGGACTAGCGGGATCACAGATACGCAGTATTTT
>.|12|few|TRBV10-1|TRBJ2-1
CASSESWNEQFF
TGCGCCAGCAGTGAGTCTTGGAATGAGCAGTTCTTC
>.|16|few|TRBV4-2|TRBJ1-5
CASSQGEGRIHQPQHF
TGTGCCAGCAGCCAAGGGGAAGGGAGGATCCATCAGCCCCAGCATTTT
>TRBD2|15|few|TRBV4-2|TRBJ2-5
CASSQWREGRETQYF
TGTGCCAGCAGCCAATGGCGGGAGGGCCGAGAGACCCAGTACTTC
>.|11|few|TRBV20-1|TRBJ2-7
CSAPGRTEQYF
TGCAGTGCTCCAGGGCGCACAGAGCAGTACTTC
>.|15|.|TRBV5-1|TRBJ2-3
CASSLAISGTDTQYF
TGCGCCAGCAGCTTGGCTATATCGGGCACAGATACGCAGTATTTT
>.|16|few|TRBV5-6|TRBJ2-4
CASSSQWGKAKNIQYF
TGTGCCAGCAGCTCCCAGTGGGGGAAAGCCAAAAACATTCAGTACTTC
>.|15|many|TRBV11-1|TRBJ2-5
CASSFGGRNQETQYF
TGTGCCAGCAGCTTTGGTGGACGGAACCAAGAGACCCAGTACTTC
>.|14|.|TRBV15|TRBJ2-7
CATSRDQKTYEQYF
TGTGCCACCAGCAGGGACCAAAAGACCTACGAGCAGTACTTC
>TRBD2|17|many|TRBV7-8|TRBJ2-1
CASSFGSGTSGRNEQFF
TGTGCCAGCAGCTTCGGATCCGGGACTAGCGGGAGGAATGAGCAGTTCTTC
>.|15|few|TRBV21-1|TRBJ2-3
CARGGRGNHTDTQYF
TGTGCCCGAGGAGGTCGAGGGAATCATACTGATACGCAGTATTTT
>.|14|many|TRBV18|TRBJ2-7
CASSPRDFPYEQYF
TGTGCCAGCTCACCTAGGGACTTCCCCTACGAGCAGTACTTC
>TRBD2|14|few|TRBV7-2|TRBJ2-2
CASSRTSVNGELFF
TGTGCCAGCAGCCGGACTAGCGTTAACGGGGAGCTGTTTTTT
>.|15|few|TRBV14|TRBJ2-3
CASSQDYTATDTQYF
TGTGCCAGCAGCCAAGATTATACAGCCACAGATACGCAGTATTTT
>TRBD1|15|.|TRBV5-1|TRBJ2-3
CASSLTGGDEDTQYF
TGCGCCAGCAGCTTGACAGGGGGCGACGAAGATACGCAGTATTTT
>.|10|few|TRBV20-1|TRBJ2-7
CSAIFNEQYF
TGCAGTGCTATATTTAACGAGCAGTACTTC
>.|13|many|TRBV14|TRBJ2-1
CASSQLLGDEQFF
TGTGCCAGCAGCCAACTCTTAGGGGATGAGCAGTTCTTC
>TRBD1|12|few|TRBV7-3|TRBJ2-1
CASSPTGVEQFF
TGTGCCAGCAGCCCGACAGGGGTTGAGCAGTTCTTC